This T cell receptor beta chain was retrieved from a study of graft-versus-host responses after intestinal transplantation. In the study overall: Transplantation in recipients was multivisceral, liver-intestinal, or isolated intestinal. Uniformly, recipients were administered anti-thymocyte globulin induction with subsequent tacrolimus and steroids for approximately three years. Overall study results and limits: Some patients had graft-donor T cell macrochimerism, and their allografts showed high graft-versus-host to host-versus-graft clonal ratios. GvH clones detected in recipient marrow included some appearing first in ileum or blood.

As concerns this clone: Its specificity is unknown.

Here immunoSEQ multiplex PCR was the method, and the copy in TCRdb shows in-frame clones only, minus some. Of tens of thousands of clones in the sample, over 85% are singletons; the top ten hold 0.45% to 0.55%. V lost 5 bases and J lost 1; bases outside the gene matches: 4. The CDR3 runs to 15 residues. The germline CDR1 and CDR2 sequences are PRHDT and FYEKMQ (reference sequence). Material: unstimulated CD8+ T cells sorted from spleen or lymph node cells, obtained before intestinal transplant. This TCR came from a human donor who received an intestinal transplant. The V call is TRBV13, the J call TRBJ2-2; 7 bases map to TRBD1. CDR3 sequence (DNA): TGTGCCAGCAGCCCCCGGACAGGGAACACCGGGGAGCTGTTTTTT. It yields the protein CASSPRTGNTGELFF.